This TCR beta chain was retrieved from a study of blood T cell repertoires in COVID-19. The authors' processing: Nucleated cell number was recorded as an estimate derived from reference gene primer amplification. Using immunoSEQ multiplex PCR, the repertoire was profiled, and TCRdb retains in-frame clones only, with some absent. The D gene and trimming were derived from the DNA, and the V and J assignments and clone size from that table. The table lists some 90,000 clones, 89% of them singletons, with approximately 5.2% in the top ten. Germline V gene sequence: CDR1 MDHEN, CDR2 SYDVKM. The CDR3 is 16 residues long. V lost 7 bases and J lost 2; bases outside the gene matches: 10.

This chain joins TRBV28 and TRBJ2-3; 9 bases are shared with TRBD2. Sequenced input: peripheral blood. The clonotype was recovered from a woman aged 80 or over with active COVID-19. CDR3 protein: CASTHPLAGYTDTQYF. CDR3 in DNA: TGTGCCAGCACCCACCCCCTAGCGGGATACACAGATACGCAGTATTTT.